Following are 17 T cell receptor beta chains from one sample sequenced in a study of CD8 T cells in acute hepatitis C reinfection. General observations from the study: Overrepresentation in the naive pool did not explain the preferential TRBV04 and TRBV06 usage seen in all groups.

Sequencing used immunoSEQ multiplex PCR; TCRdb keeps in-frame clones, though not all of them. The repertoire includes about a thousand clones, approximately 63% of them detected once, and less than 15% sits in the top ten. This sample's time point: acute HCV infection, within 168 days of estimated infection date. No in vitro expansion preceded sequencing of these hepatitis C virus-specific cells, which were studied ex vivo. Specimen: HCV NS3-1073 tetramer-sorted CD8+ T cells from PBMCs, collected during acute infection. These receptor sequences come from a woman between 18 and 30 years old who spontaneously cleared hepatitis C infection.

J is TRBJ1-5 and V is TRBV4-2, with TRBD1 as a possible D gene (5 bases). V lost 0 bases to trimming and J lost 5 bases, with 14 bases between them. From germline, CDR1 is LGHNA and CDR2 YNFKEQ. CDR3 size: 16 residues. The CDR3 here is CASSQEAGAPYQPQHF. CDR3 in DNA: TGTGCCAGCAGCCAAGAAGCTGGGGCGCCGTATCAGCCCCAGCATTTT.

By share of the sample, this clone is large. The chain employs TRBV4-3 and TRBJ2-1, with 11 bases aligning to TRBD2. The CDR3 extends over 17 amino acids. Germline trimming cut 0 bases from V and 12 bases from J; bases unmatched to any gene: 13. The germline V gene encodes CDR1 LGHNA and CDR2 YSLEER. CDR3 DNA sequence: TGCGCCAGCAGCCAAGATGGGCTAGCGGGAGGTGGCGGTGGGCAGTTCTTC. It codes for CASSQDGLAGGGGGQFF.

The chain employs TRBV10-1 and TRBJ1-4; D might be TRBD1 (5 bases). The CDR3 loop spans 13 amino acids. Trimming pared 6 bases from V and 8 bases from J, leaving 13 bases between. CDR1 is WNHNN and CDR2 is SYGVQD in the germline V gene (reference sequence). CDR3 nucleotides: TGCGCCAGCAGAGCAGGGTTTGGCGAAAAACTGTTTTTT. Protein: CASRAGFGEKLFF.

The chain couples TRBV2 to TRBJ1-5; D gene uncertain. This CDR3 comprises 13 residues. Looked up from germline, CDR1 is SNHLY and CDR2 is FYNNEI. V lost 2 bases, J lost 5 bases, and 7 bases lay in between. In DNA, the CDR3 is TGTGCCAGCAGTGAATTGGGTTATCAGCCCCAGCATTTT. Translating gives CASSELGYQPQHF.

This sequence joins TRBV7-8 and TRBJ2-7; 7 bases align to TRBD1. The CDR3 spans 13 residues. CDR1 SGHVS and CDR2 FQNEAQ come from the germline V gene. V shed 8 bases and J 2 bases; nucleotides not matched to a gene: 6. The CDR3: CASRRDRTYEQYF. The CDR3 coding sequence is TGTGCCAGCCGTCGGGACAGAACCTACGAGCAGTACTTC. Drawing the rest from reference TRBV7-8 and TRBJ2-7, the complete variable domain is GAGVSQSPRYKVAKRGQDVALRCDPISGHVSLFWYQQALGQGPEFLTYFQNEAQLDKSGLPSDRFFAERPEGSVSTLKIQRTQQEDSAVYLCASRRDRTYEQYFGPGTRLTVT.

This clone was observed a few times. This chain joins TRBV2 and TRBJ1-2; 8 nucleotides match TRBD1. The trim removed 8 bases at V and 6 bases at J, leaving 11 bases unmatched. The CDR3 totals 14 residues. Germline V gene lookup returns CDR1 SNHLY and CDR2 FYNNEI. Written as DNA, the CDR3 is TGTGCCAGCCATTATGTACAGGGGGATCATGGCTACACCTTC. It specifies CASHYVQGDHGYTF.

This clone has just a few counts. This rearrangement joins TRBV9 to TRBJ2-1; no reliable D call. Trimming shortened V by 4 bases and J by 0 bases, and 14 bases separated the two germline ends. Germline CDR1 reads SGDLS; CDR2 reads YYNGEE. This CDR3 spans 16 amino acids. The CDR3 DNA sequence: TGTGCCAGCAGCTTCGGGTCTCCAAGCTCCTACAATGAGCAGTTCTTC. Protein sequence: CASSFGSPSSYNEQFF. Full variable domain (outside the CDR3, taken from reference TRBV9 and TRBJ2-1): DSGVTQTPKHLITATGQRVTLRCSPRSGDLSVYWYQQSLDQGLQFLIQYYNGEERAKGNILERFSAQQFPDLHSELNLSSLELGDSALYFCASSFGSPSSYNEQFFGPGTRLTVL.

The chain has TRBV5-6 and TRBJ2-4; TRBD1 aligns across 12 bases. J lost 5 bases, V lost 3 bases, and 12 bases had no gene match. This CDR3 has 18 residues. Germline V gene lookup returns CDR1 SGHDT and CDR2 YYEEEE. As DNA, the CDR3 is TGTGCCAGCAGCTCTGACGGGACAGGGGGCGAAGTGGAAAACATTCAGTACTTC. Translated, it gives CASSSDGTGGEVENIQYF.

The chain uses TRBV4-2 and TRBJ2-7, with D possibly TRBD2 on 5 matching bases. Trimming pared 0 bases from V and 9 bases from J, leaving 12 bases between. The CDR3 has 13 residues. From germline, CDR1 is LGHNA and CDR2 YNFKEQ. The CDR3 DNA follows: TGTGCCAGCAGCCAAGAACGGGGAGTAGGGCAGTACTTC. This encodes CASSQERGVGQYF.

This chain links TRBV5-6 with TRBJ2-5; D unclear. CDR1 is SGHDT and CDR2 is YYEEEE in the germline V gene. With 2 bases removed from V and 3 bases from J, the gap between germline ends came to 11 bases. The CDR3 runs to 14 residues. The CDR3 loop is CASSLSSREETQYF. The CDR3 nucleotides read TGTGCCAGCAGCTTATCCTCCAGAGAAGAGACCCAGTACTTC.

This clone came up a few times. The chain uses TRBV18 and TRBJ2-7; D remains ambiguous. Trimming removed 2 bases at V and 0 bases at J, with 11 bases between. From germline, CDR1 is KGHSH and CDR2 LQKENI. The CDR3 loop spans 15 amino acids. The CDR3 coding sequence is TGTGCCAGCTCACCATTCGAGCTAAGCTCCTACGAGCAGTACTTC. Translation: CASSPFELSSYEQYF.

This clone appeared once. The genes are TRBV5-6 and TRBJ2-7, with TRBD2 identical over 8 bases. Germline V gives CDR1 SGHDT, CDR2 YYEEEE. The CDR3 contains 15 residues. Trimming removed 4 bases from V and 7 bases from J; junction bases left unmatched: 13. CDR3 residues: CASSLYSGGPSEQYF. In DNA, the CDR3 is TGTGCCAGCAGCCTATACAGCGGGGGACCGTCAGAGCAGTACTTC.

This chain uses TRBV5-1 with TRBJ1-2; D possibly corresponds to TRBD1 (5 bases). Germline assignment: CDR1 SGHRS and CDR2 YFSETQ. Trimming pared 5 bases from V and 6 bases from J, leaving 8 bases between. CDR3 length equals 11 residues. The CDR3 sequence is CASSRGHGYTF. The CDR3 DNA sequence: TGCGCCAGCAGTAGGGGACATGGCTACACCTTC.

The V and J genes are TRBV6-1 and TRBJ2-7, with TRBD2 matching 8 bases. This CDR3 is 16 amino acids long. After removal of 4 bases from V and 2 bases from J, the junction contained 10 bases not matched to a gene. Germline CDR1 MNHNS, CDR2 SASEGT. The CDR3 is CASSGNLLGLAYEQYF. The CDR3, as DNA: TGTGCCAGCAGTGGCAACCTCCTGGGACTAGCCTACGAGCAGTACTTC.

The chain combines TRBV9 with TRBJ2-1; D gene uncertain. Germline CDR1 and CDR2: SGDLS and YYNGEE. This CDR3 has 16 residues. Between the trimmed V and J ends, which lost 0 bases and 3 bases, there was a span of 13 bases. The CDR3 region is CASSVDSRLRYNEQFF. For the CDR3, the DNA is TGTGCCAGCAGCGTAGATAGTCGACTCCGCTACAATGAGCAGTTCTTC.

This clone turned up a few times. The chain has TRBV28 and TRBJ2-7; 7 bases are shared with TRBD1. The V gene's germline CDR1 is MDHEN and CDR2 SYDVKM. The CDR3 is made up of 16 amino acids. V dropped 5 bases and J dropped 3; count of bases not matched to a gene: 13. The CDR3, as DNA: TGTGCCAGCAGTACAAACCCGGGACAGAGGGTCTACGAGCAGTACTTC. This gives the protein CASSTNPGQRVYEQYF.

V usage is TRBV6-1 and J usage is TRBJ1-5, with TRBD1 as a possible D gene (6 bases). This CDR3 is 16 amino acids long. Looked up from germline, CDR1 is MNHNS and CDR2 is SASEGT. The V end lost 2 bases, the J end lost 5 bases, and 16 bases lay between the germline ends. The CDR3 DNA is TGTGCCAGCAGTGAAACGGTGGGGGCAATCTATCAGCCCCAGCATTTT. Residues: CASSETVGAIYQPQHF.